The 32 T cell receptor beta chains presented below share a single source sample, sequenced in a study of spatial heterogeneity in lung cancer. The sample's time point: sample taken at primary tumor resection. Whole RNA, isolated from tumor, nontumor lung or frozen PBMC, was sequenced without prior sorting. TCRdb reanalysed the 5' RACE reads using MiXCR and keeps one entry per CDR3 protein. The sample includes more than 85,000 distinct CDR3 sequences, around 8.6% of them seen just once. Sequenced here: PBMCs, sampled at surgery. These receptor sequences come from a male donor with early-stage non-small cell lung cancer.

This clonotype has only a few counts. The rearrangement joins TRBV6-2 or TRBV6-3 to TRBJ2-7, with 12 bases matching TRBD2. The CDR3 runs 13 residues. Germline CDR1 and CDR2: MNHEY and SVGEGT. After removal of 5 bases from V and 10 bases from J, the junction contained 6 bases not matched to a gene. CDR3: CASSRLLAGGQYF. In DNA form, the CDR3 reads TGTGCCAGCAGTCGTCTACTAGCGGGGGGACAGTACTTC.

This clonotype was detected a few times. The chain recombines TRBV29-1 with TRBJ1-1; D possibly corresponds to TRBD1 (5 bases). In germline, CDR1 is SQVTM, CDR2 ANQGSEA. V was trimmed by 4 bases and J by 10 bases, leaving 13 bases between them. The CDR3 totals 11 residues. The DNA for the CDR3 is TGCAGCGTTGTAGAGGGACTCACAGCTTTCTTT. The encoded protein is CSVVEGLTAFF.

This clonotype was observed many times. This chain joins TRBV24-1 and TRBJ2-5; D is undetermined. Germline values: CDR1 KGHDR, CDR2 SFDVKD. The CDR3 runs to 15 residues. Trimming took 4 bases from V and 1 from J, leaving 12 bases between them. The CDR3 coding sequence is TGTGCCACCAGTGACCCGAAGAACATCCAAGAGACCCAGTACTTC. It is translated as CATSDPKNIQETQYF.

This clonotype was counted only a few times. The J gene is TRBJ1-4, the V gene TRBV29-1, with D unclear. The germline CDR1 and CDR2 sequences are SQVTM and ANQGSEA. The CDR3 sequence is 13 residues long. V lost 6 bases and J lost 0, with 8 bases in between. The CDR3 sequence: CSVNSATNEKLFF. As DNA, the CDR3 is TGCAGCGTGAACAGTGCAACTAATGAAAAACTGTTTTTT.

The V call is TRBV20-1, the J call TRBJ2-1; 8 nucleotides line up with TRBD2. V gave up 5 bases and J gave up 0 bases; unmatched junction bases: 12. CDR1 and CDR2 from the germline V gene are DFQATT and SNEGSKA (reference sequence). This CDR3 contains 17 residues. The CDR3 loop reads CSAQGRGGLASYNEQFF. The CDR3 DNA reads TGCAGTGCTCAGGGACGGGGGGGGCTCGCCTCCTACAATGAGCAGTTCTTC.

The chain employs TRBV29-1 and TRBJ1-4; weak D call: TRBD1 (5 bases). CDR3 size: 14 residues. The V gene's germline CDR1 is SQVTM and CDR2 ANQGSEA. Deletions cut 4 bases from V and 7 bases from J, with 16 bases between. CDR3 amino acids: CSVAISRAGEKLFF. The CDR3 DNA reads TGCAGCGTTGCAATCTCCAGGGCTGGTGAAAAACTGTTTTTT.

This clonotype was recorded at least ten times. The CDR3, as DNA: TGTGCCATCAGTGTAAAAGGGGACTATGGCTACACCTTC. As protein: CAISVKGDYGYTF. The chain has TRBV10-3 and TRBJ1-2; the D gene is possibly TRBD1 (5 bases). CDR1 ENHRY and CDR2 SYGVKD come from the germline V gene. V lost 4 bases and J 3 bases, leaving 9 bases between the germline ends. CDR3 length: 13 residues.

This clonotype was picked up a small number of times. This CDR3 reads CAWSPQAGAGNTGELFF. The CDR3 nucleotides read TGTGCCTGGAGTCCCCAAGCGGGGGCCGGGAACACCGGGGAGCTGTTTTTT. V and J are TRBV30 and TRBJ2-2, with 8 bases lining up with TRBD2. The CDR3 contains 17 residues. Germline assignment: CDR1 GTSNPN and CDR2 SVGIG (reference sequence). V lost 2 bases and J lost 1; bases outside the gene matches: 9.

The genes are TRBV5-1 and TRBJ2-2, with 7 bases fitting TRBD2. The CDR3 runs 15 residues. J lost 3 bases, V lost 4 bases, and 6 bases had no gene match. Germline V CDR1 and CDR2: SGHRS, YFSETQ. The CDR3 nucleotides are TGCGCCAGCAGCCTTTCGACTAGCTACACCGGGGAGCTGTTTTTT. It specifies CASSLSTSYTGELFF.

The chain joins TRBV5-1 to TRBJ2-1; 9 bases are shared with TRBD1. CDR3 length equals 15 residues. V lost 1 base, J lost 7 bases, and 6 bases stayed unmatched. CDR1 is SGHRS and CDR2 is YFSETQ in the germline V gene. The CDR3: CASSLTGGEGNEQFF. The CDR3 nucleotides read TGCGCCAGCAGCTTGACAGGGGGCGAGGGGAATGAGCAGTTCTTC.

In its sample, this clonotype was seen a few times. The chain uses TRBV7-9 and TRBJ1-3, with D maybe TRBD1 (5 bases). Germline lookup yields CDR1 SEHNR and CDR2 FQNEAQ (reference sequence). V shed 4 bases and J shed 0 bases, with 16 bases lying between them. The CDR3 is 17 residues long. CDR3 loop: CASSSQGRLVSGNTIYF. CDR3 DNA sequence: TGTGCCAGCAGCTCTCAGGGACGGCTAGTCTCTGGAAACACCATATATTTT.

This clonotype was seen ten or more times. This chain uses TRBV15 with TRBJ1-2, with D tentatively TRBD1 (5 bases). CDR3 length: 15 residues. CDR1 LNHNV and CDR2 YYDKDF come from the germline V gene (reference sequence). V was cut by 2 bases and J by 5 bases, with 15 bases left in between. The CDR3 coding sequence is TGTGCCACCAGCAGAACTTCAGGGAAATGGTATGGCTACACCTTC. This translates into CATSRTSGKWYGYTF.

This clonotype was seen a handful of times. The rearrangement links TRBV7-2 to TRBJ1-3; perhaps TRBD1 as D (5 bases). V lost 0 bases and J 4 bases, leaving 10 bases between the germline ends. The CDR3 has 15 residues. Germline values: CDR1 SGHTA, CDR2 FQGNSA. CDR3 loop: CASSLASGTGNTIYF. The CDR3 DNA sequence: TGTGCCAGCAGCTTAGCGTCAGGGACGGGAAACACCATATATTTT.

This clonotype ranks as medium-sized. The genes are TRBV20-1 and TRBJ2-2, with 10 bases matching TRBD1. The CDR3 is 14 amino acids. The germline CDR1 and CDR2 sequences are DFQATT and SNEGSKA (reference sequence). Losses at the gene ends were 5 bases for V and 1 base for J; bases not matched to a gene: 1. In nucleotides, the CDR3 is TGCAGTGCTTGGGACAGGGGGAACACCGGGGAGCTGTTTTTT. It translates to CSAWDRGNTGELFF.

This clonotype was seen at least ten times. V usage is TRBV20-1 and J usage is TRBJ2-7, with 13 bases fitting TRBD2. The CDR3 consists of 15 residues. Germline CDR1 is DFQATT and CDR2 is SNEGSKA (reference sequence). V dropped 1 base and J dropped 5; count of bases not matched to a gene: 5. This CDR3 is CSARVLGLAGDEQYF. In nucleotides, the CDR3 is TGCAGTGCTAGAGTCCTCGGACTAGCGGGAGACGAGCAGTACTTC.

CDR3 amino acids: CASSFQGDPTDTQYF. The DNA for the CDR3 is TGTGCCAGCAGCTTTCAAGGGGACCCCACAGATACGCAGTATTTT. The chain couples TRBV11-2 to TRBJ2-3; TRBD1 or TRBD2 may be the D gene (5 bases each). Trimming took off 3 bases at V and 2 bases at J, with 12 bases between the two ends. This CDR3 region has 15 residues. Germline V gives CDR1 SGHAT, CDR2 FQNNGV.

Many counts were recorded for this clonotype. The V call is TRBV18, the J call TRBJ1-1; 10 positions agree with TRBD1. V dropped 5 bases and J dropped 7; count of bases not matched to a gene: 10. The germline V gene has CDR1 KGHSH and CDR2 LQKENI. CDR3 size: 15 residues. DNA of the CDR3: TGTGCCAGCTCATACTCCGGGACAGGGGTTCATGAAGCTTTCTTT. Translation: CASSYSGTGVHEAFF.

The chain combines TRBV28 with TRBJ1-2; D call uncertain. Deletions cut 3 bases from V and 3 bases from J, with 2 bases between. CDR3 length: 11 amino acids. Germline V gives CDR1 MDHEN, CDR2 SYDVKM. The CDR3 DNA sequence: TGTGCCAGCAGTTTCGACTATGGCTACACCTTC. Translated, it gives CASSFDYGYTF.

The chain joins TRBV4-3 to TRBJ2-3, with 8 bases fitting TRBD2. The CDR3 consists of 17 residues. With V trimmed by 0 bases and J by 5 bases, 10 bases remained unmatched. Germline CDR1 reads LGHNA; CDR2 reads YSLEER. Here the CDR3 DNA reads TGCGCCAGCAGCCAAGATAGGCGACTAGCGTCACGAGATACGCAGTATTTT. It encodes CASSQDRRLASRDTQYF.

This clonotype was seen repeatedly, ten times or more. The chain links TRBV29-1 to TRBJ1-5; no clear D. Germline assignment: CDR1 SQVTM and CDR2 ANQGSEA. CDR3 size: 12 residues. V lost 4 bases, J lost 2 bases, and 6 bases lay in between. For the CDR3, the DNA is TGCAGCGTTGGGGCCGGCAATCAGCCCCAGCATTTT. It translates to CSVGAGNQPQHF.

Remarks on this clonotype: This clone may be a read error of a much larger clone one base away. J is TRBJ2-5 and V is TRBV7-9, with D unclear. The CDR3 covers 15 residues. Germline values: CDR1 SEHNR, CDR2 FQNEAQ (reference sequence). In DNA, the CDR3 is TGTGTCAGCAGCGTAGGGCGGTCGTACCAAGAGACCCAGTACTTC. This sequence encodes CVSSVGRSYQETQYF.

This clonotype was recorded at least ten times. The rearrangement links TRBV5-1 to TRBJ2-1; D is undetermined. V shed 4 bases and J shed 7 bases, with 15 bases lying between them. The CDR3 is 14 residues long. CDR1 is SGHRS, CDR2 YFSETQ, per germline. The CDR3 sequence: CASSLRPPSNEQFF. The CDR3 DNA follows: TGCGCCAGCAGCCTAAGACCCCCTTCGAATGAGCAGTTCTTC.

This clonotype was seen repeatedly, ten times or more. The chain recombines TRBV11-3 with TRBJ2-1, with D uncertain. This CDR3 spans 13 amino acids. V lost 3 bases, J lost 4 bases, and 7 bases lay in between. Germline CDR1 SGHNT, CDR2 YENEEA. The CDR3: CASSLTSYNEQFF. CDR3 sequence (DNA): TGTGCCAGCAGCTTGACCAGTTACAATGAGCAGTTCTTC. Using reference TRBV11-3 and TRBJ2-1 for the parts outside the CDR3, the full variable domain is EAGVVQSPRYKIIEKKQPVAFWCNPISGHNTLYWYLQNLGQGPELLIRYENEEAVDDSQLPKDRFSAERLKGVDSTLKIQPAELGDSAVYLCASSLTSYNEQFFGPGTRLTVL.

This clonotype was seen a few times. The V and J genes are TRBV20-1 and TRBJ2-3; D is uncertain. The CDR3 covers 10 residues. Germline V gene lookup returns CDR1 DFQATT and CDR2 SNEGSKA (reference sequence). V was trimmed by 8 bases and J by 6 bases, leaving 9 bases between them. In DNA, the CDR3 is TGCAGTCCCTTCCGGGATACGCAGTATTTT. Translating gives CSPFRDTQYF.

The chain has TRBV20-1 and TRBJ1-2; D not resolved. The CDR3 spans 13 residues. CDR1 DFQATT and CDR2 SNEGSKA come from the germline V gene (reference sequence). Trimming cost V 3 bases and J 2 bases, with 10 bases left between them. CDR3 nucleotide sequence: TGCAGTGCTAGGAACCTAATCAACTATGGCTACACCTTC. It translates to CSARNLINYGYTF.

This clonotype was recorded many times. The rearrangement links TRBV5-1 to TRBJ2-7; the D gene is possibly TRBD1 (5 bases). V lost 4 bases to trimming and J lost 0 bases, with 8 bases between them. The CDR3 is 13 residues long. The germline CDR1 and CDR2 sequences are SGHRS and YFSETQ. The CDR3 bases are TGCGCCAGCAGCGCGGACAACTCCTACGAGCAGTACTTC. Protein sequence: CASSADNSYEQYF.

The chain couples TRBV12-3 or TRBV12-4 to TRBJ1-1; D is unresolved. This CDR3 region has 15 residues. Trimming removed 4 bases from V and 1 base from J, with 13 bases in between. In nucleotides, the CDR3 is TGTGCCAGCAGTTCCCAGTCGCGAGGGAACACTGAAGCTTTCTTT. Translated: CASSSQSRGNTEAFF.

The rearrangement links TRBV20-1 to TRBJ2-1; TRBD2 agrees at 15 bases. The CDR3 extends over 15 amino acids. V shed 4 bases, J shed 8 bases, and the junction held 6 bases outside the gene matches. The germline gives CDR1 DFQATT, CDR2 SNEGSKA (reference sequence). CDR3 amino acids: CSATRTSGRVDEQFF. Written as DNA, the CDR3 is TGCAGTGCTACCCGGACTAGCGGGAGGGTCGATGAGCAGTTCTTC.

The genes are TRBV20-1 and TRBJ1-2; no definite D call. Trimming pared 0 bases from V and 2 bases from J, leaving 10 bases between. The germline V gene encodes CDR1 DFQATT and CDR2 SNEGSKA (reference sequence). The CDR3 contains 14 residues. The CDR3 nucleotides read TGCAGTGCTAGAGAAGGGAGCCAAAACTATGGCTACACCTTC. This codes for CSAREGSQNYGYTF.

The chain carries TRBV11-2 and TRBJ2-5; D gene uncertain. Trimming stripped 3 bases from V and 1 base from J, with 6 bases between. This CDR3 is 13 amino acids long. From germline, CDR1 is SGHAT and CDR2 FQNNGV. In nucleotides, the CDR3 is TGTGCCAGCAGCTTTAGCTTCCAAGAGACCCAGTACTTC. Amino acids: CASSFSFQETQYF.

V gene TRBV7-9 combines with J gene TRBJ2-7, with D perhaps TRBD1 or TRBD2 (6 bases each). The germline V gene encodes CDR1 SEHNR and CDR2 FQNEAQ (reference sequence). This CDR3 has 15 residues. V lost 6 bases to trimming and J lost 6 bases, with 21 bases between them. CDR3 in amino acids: CASRPTTGASGEQYF. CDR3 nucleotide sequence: TGTGCCAGCAGACCCACCACGGGGGCGAGTGGCGAGCAGTACTTC.

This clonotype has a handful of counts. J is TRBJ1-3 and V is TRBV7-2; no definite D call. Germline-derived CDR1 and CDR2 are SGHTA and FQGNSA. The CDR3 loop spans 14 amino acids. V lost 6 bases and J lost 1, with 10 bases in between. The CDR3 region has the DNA TGTGCCAGCAGTCGGACGGGTTCTGGAAACACCATATATTTT. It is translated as CASSRTGSGNTIYF.